This T cell receptor beta chain originates from a study of early T cells in non-severe SARS-CoV-2 infection. Study overall: The input, bulk RNA from unsorted whole blood, was sequenced, and chains were unpaired.

Individual cDNA molecules each received unique molecular identifiers attached to them. TCRdb redid the calling of the 5' RACE reads with MiXCR, one entry per CDR3 protein. This repertoire shows tens of thousands of distinct CDR3 sequences, approximately 13% found once; its top ten account for almost 8.5%. Trimming left V 5 bases short and J 5 bases short, with 12 bases between. The V gene's germline CDR1 is SGHAT and CDR2 FQNNGV. There are 13 residues in the CDR3. This clonotype was detected ten times or more. Source material: whole blood. The rearrangement joins TRBV11-2 to TRBJ1-2; D call uncertain. This clonotype was obtained from an adult who was a healthcare worker with PCR-confirmed SARS-CoV-2 infection or an uninfected control (not recorded which). CDR3 sequence (DNA): TGTGCCAGCAGCATTCGATCAATTTATGGCTACACCTTC. This sequence encodes CASSIRSIYGYTF.